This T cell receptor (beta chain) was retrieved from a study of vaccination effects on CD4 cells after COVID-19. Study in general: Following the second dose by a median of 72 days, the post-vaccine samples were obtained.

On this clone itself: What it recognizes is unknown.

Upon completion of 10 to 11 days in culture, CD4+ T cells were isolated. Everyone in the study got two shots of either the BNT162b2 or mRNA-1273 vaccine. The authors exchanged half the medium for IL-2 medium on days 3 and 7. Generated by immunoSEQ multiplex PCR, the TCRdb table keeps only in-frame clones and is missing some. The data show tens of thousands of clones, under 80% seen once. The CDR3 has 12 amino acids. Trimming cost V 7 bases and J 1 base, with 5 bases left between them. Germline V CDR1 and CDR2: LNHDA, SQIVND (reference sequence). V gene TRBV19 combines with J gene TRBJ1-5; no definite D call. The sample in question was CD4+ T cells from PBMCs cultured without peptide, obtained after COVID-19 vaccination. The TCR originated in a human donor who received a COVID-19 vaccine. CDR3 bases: TGTGCCAGTAAGGGAAGCAATCAGCCCCAGCATTTT. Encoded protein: CASKGSNQPQHF. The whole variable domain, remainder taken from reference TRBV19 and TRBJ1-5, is DGGITQSPKYLFRKEGQNVTLSCEQNLNHDAMYWYRQDPGQGLRLIYYSQIVNDFQKGDIAEGYSVSREKKESFPLTVTSAQKNPTAFYLCASKGSNQPQHFGDGTRLSIL.